The 8 T cell receptor beta chains in this list originate from one sample, sequenced in a study of T-cell memory formation after mild COVID-19. Each CDR3 protein is one row after TCRdb ran MiXCR on the 5' RACE reads. The repertoire holds more than 250,000 distinct CDR3 sequences, with around 15% as singletons. Specimen: PBMCs or a T cell subset sorted from them (not recorded which). All receptors derive from a young man who had mild COVID-19 (a few samples of this study predate the infection). Cell type and time point are not known.

This clonotype turned up a few times. The V gene is TRBV5-1, the J gene TRBJ2-5; no clear D gene. Germline CDR1 SGHRS, CDR2 YFSETQ. Trimming took 7 bases from V and 3 from J, leaving 7 bases between them. The CDR3 is 11 amino acids. CDR3 sequence reads: CASRNEETQYF. The CDR3 nucleotides are TGCGCCAGCCGAAACGAAGAGACCCAGTACTTC.

The rearrangement uses TRBV7-6 and TRBJ2-3; 13 bases align to TRBD2. Germline V gene data show CDR1 as SGHVS and CDR2 as FNYEAQ. The CDR3 extends over 17 amino acids. V lost 4 bases to trimming and J lost 4 bases; unmatched junction nucleotides: 8. The CDR3 region has the DNA TGTGCCAGCAGCTCATTACTAGCGGGAGGGCAGGCAGATACGCAGTATTTT. Translating gives CASSSLLAGGQADTQYF.

This sequence joins TRBV3-1 and TRBJ2-5, with D possibly TRBD1 on 5 matching bases. Germline V gene lookup returns CDR1 LGHDT and CDR2 YNNKEL (reference sequence). Between the trimmed V and J ends, which lost 0 bases and 6 bases, there was a span of 11 bases. The CDR3 spans 14 residues. The DNA for the CDR3 is TGTGCCAGCAGCCAAGAAAAGGGGCTACAGACCCAGTACTTC. It encodes CASSQEKGLQTQYF.

The rearrangement joins TRBV9 to TRBJ1-6; a weak D match, TRBD1 (5 bases). V was clipped by 1 base and J by 8 bases, with 7 bases between them. This CDR3 is built from 13 residues. Germline V gene lookup returns CDR1 SGDLS and CDR2 YYNGEE. In nucleotides, the CDR3 is TGTGCCAGCAGCGTAACAGGCCATTCACCCCTCCACTTT. Its protein is CASSVTGHSPLHF. Variable domain in full (rest from reference TRBV9 and TRBJ1-6): DSGVTQTPKHLITATGQRVTLRCSPRSGDLSVYWYQQSLDQGLQFLIQYYNGEERAKGNILERFSAQQFPDLHSELNLSSLELGDSALYFCASSVTGHSPLHFGNGTRLTVT.

This clonotype was detected only a few times. The genes are TRBV20-1 and TRBJ2-5; the match to TRBD1 covers 7 bases. Germline CDR1 and CDR2: DFQATT and SNEGSKA (reference sequence). The CDR3 is 12 amino acids. V lost 6 bases, J lost 4 bases, and 5 bases stayed unmatched. CDR3: CSARDSPETQYF. CDR3 coding DNA: TGCAGTGCCAGGGACAGCCCAGAGACCCAGTACTTC.

This clonotype was observed a handful of times. This chain links TRBV7-2 with TRBJ2-5; perhaps TRBD1 as D (6 bases). CDR1 is SGHTA and CDR2 is FQGNSA in the germline V gene. The length of the CDR3 is 14 residues. V dropped 5 bases and J dropped 5 bases, with 15 bases sitting between them. CDR3 residues: CASSPGPRGETQYF. The CDR3, as DNA: TGTGCCAGCAGCCCGGGGCCGAGGGGGGAGACCCAGTACTTC. The full variable domain, with the rest looked up from reference TRBV7-2 and TRBJ2-5, is GAGVSQSPSNKVTEKGKDVELRCDPISGHTALYWYRQSLGQGLEFLIYFQGNSAPDKSGLPSDRFSAERTGGSVSTLTIQRTQQEDSAVYLCASSPGPRGETQYFGPGTRLLVL.

This clonotype occurred many times. The chain combines TRBV20-1 with TRBJ2-1; TRBD1 matches at 11 bases. The CDR3 runs to 13 residues. CDR1 DFQATT and CDR2 SNEGSKA come from the germline V gene (reference sequence). Unmatched junction bases numbered 4, after V lost 7 bases and J lost 5 bases. CDR3 residues: CSVGQGADNEQFF. In DNA, the CDR3 is TGCAGTGTTGGACAGGGGGCGGACAATGAGCAGTTCTTC.

This sequence joins TRBV11-2 and TRBJ2-5; perhaps TRBD2 as D (6 bases). The V and J ends lost 3 bases and 5 bases respectively, with 13 bases between them. The CDR3 length is 14 residues. CDR1 SGHAT and CDR2 FQNNGV come from the germline V gene. The CDR3 sequence is CASSFNTAGETQYF. The DNA of the CDR3 is TGTGCCAGCAGCTTTAATACAGCGGGTGAGACCCAGTACTTC.